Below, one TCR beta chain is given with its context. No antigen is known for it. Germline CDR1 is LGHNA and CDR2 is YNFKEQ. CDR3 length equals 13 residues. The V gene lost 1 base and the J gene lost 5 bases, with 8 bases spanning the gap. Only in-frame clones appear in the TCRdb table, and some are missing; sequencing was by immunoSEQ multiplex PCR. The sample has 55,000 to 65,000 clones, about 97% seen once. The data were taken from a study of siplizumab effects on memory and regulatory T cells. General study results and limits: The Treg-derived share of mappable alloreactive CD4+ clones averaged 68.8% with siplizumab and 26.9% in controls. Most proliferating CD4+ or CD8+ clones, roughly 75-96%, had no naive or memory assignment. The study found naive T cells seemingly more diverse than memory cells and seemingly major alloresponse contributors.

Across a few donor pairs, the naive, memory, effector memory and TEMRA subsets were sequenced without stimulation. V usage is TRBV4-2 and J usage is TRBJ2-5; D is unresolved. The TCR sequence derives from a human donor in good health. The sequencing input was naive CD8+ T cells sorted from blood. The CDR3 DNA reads TGTGCCAGCAGCCAAGGATTTGGGGAGACCCAGTACTTC. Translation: CASSQGFGETQYF.